Below, 14 T cell receptor beta chains from the same sample are listed, as sequenced in a study of cytomegalovirus exposure and HLA in healthy donors. The PCR used 60 Vbeta and 13 Jbeta primers. The protocol was immunoSEQ multiplex PCR, while the TCRdb copy is restricted to in-frame clones and leaves out a portion. Here the sample spans over 150,000 clones, roughly 88% being singletons. The specimen was PBMCs. Receptors were obtained from a boy between 2 and 15 years old in good health and CMV-seronegative.

The chain uses TRBV4-1 and TRBJ2-7; tentative D call: TRBD2 (7 bases). Germline CDR1 and CDR2: MGHRA and YSYEKL. There are 16 residues in the CDR3. V shed 0 bases and J shed 1 base, with 13 bases lying between them. CDR3 bases: TGCGCCAGCAGCCAAGAGTTAGGGGGAGGGTCCTACGAGCAGTACTTC. It specifies CASSQELGGGSYEQYF.

The chain is built from TRBV9 and TRBJ1-5, with D perhaps TRBD1 (6 bases). The CDR3 is 14 residues long. Germline CDR1 reads SGDLS; CDR2 reads YYNGEE. Trimming shortened V by 3 bases and J by 3 bases, and 10 bases separated the two germline ends. The CDR3 is CASSARGINQPQHF. The CDR3 DNA reads as TGTGCCAGCAGCGCCAGGGGAATCAATCAGCCCCAGCATTTT. Combining the CDR3 with reference TRBV9 and TRBJ1-5 gives the whole variable domain DSGVTQTPKHLITATGQRVTLRCSPRSGDLSVYWYQQSLDQGLQFLIQYYNGEERAKGNILERFSAQQFPDLHSELNLSSLELGDSALYFCASSARGINQPQHFGDGTRLSIL.

This chain links TRBV6-5 with TRBJ2-2; 13 bases fit TRBD2. V shed 6 bases and J 5 bases; nucleotides not matched to a gene: 3. CDR1 and CDR2 from the germline V gene are MNHEY and SVGAGI. There are 15 residues in the CDR3. Here the CDR3 DNA reads TGTGCCAGCAGCAGACTAGCGGGAGGAACCGGGGAGCTGTTTTTT. Its translation is CASSRLAGGTGELFF.

The V and J genes are TRBV15 and TRBJ1-1, with TRBD1 matching 7 bases. V shed 3 bases and J 2 bases; nucleotides not matched to a gene: 9. Germline CDR1 LNHNV, CDR2 YYDKDF (reference sequence). The CDR3 covers 16 residues. The DNA for the CDR3 is TGTGCCACCAGCAGGGCTCGGGACAGCCTCAACACTGAAGCTTTCTTT. Amino acids: CATSRARDSLNTEAFF.

The chain joins TRBV7-2 to TRBJ2-5; perhaps TRBD2 as D (6 bases). Germline CDR1 reads SGHTA; CDR2 reads FQGNSA. The CDR3 loop spans 13 amino acids. V was shortened by 5 bases and J by 4 bases, with 11 bases between the two germline ends. CDR3: CASSQLALETQYF. CDR3 in DNA: TGTGCCAGCAGCCAGCTAGCGTTAGAGACCCAGTACTTC.

The CDR3 loop is CASSLVLDEQFF. For the CDR3, the DNA is TGCGCCAGCAGCCTAGTGCTCGATGAGCAGTTCTTC. The chain carries TRBV5-1 and TRBJ2-1; D is unclear. Germline V CDR1 and CDR2: SGHRS, YFSETQ. This CDR3 has 12 residues. V shed 4 bases and J shed 8 bases, with 10 bases lying between them.

The chain carries TRBV9 and TRBJ2-2; 11 bases fit TRBD2. Germline lookup yields CDR1 SGDLS and CDR2 YYNGEE. The junction had 8 bases not matched to a gene; V was cut back by 0 bases and J by 7 bases. This CDR3 comprises 17 residues. The CDR3 here is CASSVGSGRAVDGELFF. The DNA of the CDR3 is TGTGCCAGCAGCGTAGGTAGCGGGAGGGCCGTGGACGGGGAGCTGTTTTTT.

The chain combines TRBV29-1 with TRBJ2-3, with a weak D call TRBD2 (6 bases). Trimming took 4 bases from V and 2 from J, leaving 16 bases between them. This CDR3 spans 15 amino acids. CDR1 is SQVTM and CDR2 is ANQGSEA in the germline V gene. DNA of the CDR3: TGCAGCGTTGGTAATAGCGGAGTCGTCACAGATACGCAGTATTTT. Its translation: CSVGNSGVVTDTQYF.

J is TRBJ1-2 and V is TRBV7-2, with 7 bases lining up with TRBD1. The CDR3 is made up of 14 amino acids. The V gene end was trimmed by 5 bases and the J gene end by 4 bases; junction bases not matched to a gene: 7. The germline V gene encodes CDR1 SGHTA and CDR2 FQGNSA. The CDR3 DNA reads TGTGCCAGCAGCGACCAGGGGGTAGGCTATGGCTACACCTTC. This gives the protein CASSDQGVGYGYTF.

This clone has only one observation. V and J are TRBV7-9 and TRBJ1-2, with a possible D match to TRBD1 (5 bases). Trimming took 1 base from V and 3 from J, leaving 9 bases between them. Germline V CDR1 and CDR2: SEHNR, FQNEAQ (reference sequence). The CDR3 is 14 amino acids. Here the CDR3 reads CASSLDGRDYGYTF. In DNA, the CDR3 is TGTGCCAGCAGCTTAGACGGCAGGGACTATGGCTACACCTTC. Based on the CDR3 plus reference TRBV7-9 and TRBJ1-2, the full variable domain is DTGVSQNPRHKITKRGQNVTFRCDPISEHNRLYWYRQTLGQGPEFLTYFQNEAQLEKSRLLSDRFSAERPKGSFSTLEIQRTEQGDSAMYLCASSLDGRDYGYTFGSGTRLTVV.

The rearrangement joins TRBV4-1 to TRBJ2-1, with TRBD2 matching over 7 bases. Germline CDR1 reads MGHRA; CDR2 reads YSYEKL. The V gene end was trimmed by 0 bases and the J gene end by 3 bases; junction bases not matched to a gene: 5. The CDR3 is 16 residues long. This chain's CDR3 is CASSQDAGDVYNEQFF. DNA for the CDR3: TGCGCCAGCAGCCAAGATGCGGGAGATGTCTACAATGAGCAGTTCTTC.

This chain connects TRBV14 to TRBJ2-5, with 9 bases matching TRBD1. Per germline, CDR1 SGHDN and CDR2 FVKESK. J gave up 2 bases and V 4 bases, and 14 bases lay outside the gene matches. CDR3 size: 18 residues. The CDR3 nucleotides read TGTGCCAGCAGCCGAAATCCCGAGGGGACAGGGTGGCAAGAGACCCAGTACTTC. Translation: CASSRNPEGTGWQETQYF. Variable domain in full (rest from reference TRBV14 and TRBJ2-5): EAGVTQFPSHSVIEKGQTVTLRCDPISGHDNLYWYRRVMGKEIKFLLHFVKESKQDESGMPNNRFLAERTGGTYSTLKVQPAELEDSGVYFCASSRNPEGTGWQETQYFGPGTRLLVL.

The chain couples TRBV6-1 to TRBJ1-5; the match to TRBD1 covers 11 bases. The CDR3 runs 15 residues. Germline values: CDR1 MNHNS, CDR2 SASEGT. V shed 5 bases and J 2 bases; nucleotides not matched to a gene: 2. This CDR3 is CASSWDRGGNQPQHF. DNA for the CDR3: TGTGCCAGCAGTTGGGACAGGGGGGGCAATCAGCCCCAGCATTTT.

The chain couples TRBV19 to TRBJ1-1, with 7 bases fitting TRBD1. V trimming: 6 bases; J trimming: 4 bases; junction bases outside the gene matches: 2. The CDR3 covers 12 residues. Germline assignment: CDR1 LNHDA and CDR2 SQIVND (reference sequence). CDR3 DNA sequence: TGTGCCAGTAGGTCAGGGGGCACTGAAGCTTTCTTT. Its translation is CASRSGGTEAFF.